Below, 13 T cell receptor beta chains from the same sample are listed, as sequenced in a study of blood T cell repertoires in COVID-19. Produced via immunoSEQ multiplex PCR; TCRdb's table is partial and in-frame only. The data show over 200,000 clones, roughly 90% seen once. Sequenced: peripheral blood. Receptors originate from a young man who had recovered from COVID-19.

This chain connects TRBV4-3 to TRBJ1-6; a possible D gene is TRBD1 (6 bases). There are 15 residues in the CDR3. In germline, CDR1 is LGHNA, CDR2 YSLEER. Trimming took off 1 base at V and 5 bases at J, with 9 bases between the two ends. The CDR3 nucleotides read TGCGCCAGCAGCCAAGGCAGGGGAGATAATTCACCCCTCCACTTT. Protein sequence: CASSQGRGDNSPLHF.

J is TRBJ1-4 and V is TRBV21-1; the D segment call TRBD1 is taken from the table without a DNA check. TRBV21-1 is recorded as a pseudogene. CDR3 length: 19 residues. Here the CDR3 DNA reads TGTGCCAGCAGCAAAGGACAGGGGGATCGGACGGTGGAGAATGAAAAACTGTTTTTT. It is translated as CASSKGQGDRTVENEKLFF.

The V call is TRBV29-1, the J call TRBJ1-1, with D possibly matching TRBD1 (5 bases). V shed 4 bases and J shed 1 base, with 16 bases lying between them. The V gene's germline CDR1 is SQVTM and CDR2 ANQGSEA. CDR3 length: 15 amino acids. CDR3: CSVVPPPTGNTEAFF. The CDR3 DNA follows: TGCAGCGTTGTACCCCCCCCTACAGGGAACACTGAAGCTTTCTTT.

This chain joins TRBV5-1 and TRBJ1-1, with 7 bases fitting TRBD1. Germline V lookup: CDR1 SGHRS, CDR2 YFSETQ. Unmatched junction bases numbered 4, after V lost 7 bases and J lost 7 bases. CDR3 length: 11 residues. The CDR3 loop is CASGRQGEAFF. The CDR3 DNA reads TGCGCCAGCGGACGACAGGGTGAAGCTTTCTTT.

The J gene is TRBJ2-5, the V gene TRBV7-9; perhaps TRBD1 as D (6 bases). The CDR3 runs 15 residues. CDR1 and CDR2 (germline): SEHNR, FQNEAQ (reference sequence). Trimming stripped 7 bases from V and 2 bases from J, with 17 bases between. In nucleotides, the CDR3 is TGTGCCAGCAACTCGCAGAGGACAGTACAAGAGACCCAGTACTTC. Encoded protein: CASNSQRTVQETQYF.

The V and J genes are TRBV5-5 and TRBJ2-7; a possible D gene is TRBD1 (6 bases). The CDR3 has 16 amino acids. CDR1 and CDR2 from the germline V gene are SGHKS and YYEKEE (reference sequence). Trimming cost V 4 bases and J 2 bases, with 19 bases left between them. CDR3 sequence: CASSIVWDTATYEQYF. For the CDR3, the DNA is TGTGCCAGCAGCATCGTCTGGGACACCGCAACCTACGAGCAGTACTTC.

This clone came up once. The chain employs TRBV27 and TRBJ2-5, with TRBD2 matching 12 bases. This CDR3 spans 15 amino acids. After removal of 6 bases from V and 7 bases from J, the junction contained 9 bases not matched to a gene. CDR1 and CDR2 (germline): MNHEY, SMNVEV (reference sequence). The CDR3 nucleotides read TGTGCCAGCAGGGCTACTAGCGGGGGGCCGTGGACCCAGTACTTC. It translates to CASRATSGGPWTQYF.

This chain joins TRBV4-3 and TRBJ2-3; TRBD2 aligns across 12 bases. The V and J ends lost 2 bases and 2 bases, in that order; junction bases with no gene match: 5. The CDR3 length is 17 residues. Germline V gene data show CDR1 as LGHNA and CDR2 as YSLEER. The CDR3 protein is CASSQKRTSGDTDTQYF. The CDR3 DNA is TGCGCCAGCAGCCAAAAGCGGACTAGCGGGGACACAGATACGCAGTATTTT.

This clone was seen a single time. This chain joins TRBV25-1 and TRBJ1-1; TRBD1 agrees at 9 bases. The CDR3 is made up of 13 amino acids. Per the germline V gene, CDR1 is MGHDK and CDR2 is SYGVNS. V lost 2 bases and J lost 11; bases outside the gene matches: 6. The CDR3 region has the DNA TGTGCCAGCAGTGAACGGGACAGGGTTGGGGCTTTCTTT. It is translated as CASSERDRVGAFF.

The chain has TRBV10-3 and TRBJ2-6, with D uncertain. Deletions cut 7 bases from V and 0 bases from J, with 13 bases between. The CDR3 is made up of 16 amino acids. Germline CDR1 is ENHRY and CDR2 is SYGVKD. The DNA of the CDR3 is TGTGCCATCAACATGGGCAGTAACTCTGGGGCCAACGTCCTGACTTTC. Its protein is CAINMGSNSGANVLTF.

The chain combines TRBV30 with TRBJ1-5; possible D gene TRBD1, 6 bases. Germline CDR1 and CDR2: GTSNPN and SVGIG (reference sequence). V lost 5 bases and J 5 bases, leaving 13 bases between the germline ends. The CDR3 is made up of 13 amino acids. The CDR3 DNA is TGTGCCTGGCAAGGGGGTTTCGATCAGCCCCAGCATTTT. Protein product: CAWQGGFDQPQHF.

The chain uses TRBV12-5 and TRBJ2-2; D is unresolved. The CDR3 consists of 14 residues. V lost 0 bases and J lost 6, with 8 bases in between. In germline, CDR1 is LGHNT, CDR2 FRNRAP. This CDR3 is CASGLVQTAGELFF. The DNA for the CDR3 is TGTGCTAGTGGTTTGGTACAAACAGCCGGGGAGCTGTTTTTT.

The CDR3 DNA reads as TGTGCCAGCAGTTCCGGACAGGGATTCTACGAGCAGTACTTC. Its protein product is CASSSGQGFYEQYF. The rearrangement uses TRBV28 and TRBJ2-7; TRBD1 agrees at 8 bases. CDR1 MDHEN and CDR2 SYDVKM come from the germline V gene. This CDR3 comprises 14 residues. J was trimmed by 3 bases and V by 4 bases; bases with no gene match: 5. The variable domain in full, completed from reference TRBV28 and TRBJ2-7, reads DVKVTQSSRYLVKRTGEKVFLECVQDMDHENMFWYRQDPGLGLRLIYFSYDVKMKEKGDIPEGYSVSREKKERFSLILESASTNQTSMYLCASSSGQGFYEQYFGPGTRLTVT.